Reported below is one T cell receptor (beta chain). TCRdb itself ran the RT-PCR reads through MiXCR, one entry per CDR3 protein. This table has about half a million distinct CDR3 sequences, around 25% appearing once. The sample belongs to a study of response to subunit inactivated influenza vaccine. The V segment lost 3 bases and the J segment 9 bases; nucleotides outside the gene matches: 7. Looked up from germline, CDR1 is SGHAT and CDR2 is FQDESV (reference sequence). CDR3 length equals 14 residues. The V call is TRBV11-1, the J call TRBJ2-1; 8 bases are a match to TRBD2. This specimen was CD4+ T cells sorted from PBMCs, taken more than 4 days after vaccination. This clonotype was sampled from a man in his fifties who received an inactivated influenza vaccine. The CDR3 protein is CASSFRGGPAEQFF. The CDR3 DNA follows: TGTGCCAGCAGCTTCCGGGGGGGGCCGGCTGAGCAGTTCTTC.